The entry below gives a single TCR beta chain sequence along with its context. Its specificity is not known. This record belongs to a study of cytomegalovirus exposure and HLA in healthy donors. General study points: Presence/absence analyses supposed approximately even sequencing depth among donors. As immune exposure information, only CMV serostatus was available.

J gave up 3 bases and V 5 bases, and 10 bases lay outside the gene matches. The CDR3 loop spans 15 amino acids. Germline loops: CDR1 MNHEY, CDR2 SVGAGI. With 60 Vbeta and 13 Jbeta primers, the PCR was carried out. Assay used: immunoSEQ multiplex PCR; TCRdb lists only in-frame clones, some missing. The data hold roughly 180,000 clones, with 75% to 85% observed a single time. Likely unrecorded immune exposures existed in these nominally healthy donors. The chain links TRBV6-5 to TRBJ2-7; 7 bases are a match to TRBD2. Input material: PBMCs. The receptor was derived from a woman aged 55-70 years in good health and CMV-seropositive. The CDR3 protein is CASSPMLSGNYEQYF. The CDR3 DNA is TGTGCCAGCAGTCCGATGCTAAGCGGGAACTACGAGCAGTACTTC.